These 8 T cell receptor beta chains were sequenced from one sample in a study of T cell responses to AZD1222 COVID-19 vaccine. Sequencing used immunoSEQ multiplex PCR; TCRdb keeps in-frame clones, though not all of them. The table shows 150,000 or so clones, with approximately 93% occurring only once. This specimen was peripheral blood, taken 28 days after the second AZD1222 dose. The receptors stem from an adult who received the AZD1222 COVID-19 vaccine.

The chain has TRBV19 and TRBJ1-6; D is ambiguous. V gave up 7 bases and J gave up 10 bases, with 17 bases separating them. This CDR3 comprises 14 residues. The germline V gene has CDR1 LNHDA and CDR2 SQIVND (reference sequence). The CDR3 DNA sequence: TGTGCCAGTAACCCCCCTGGTGGAGGATCACCCCTCCACTTT. It specifies CASNPPGGGSPLHF.

V usage is TRBV4-2 and J usage is TRBJ2-7; D not certain. Trimming pared 4 bases from V and 2 bases from J, leaving 6 bases between. CDR3 size: 12 residues. Germline assignment: CDR1 LGHNA and CDR2 YNFKEQ. CDR3 nucleotide sequence: TGTGCCAGCAGCCCCGGAGCCTACGAGCAGTACTTC. Translation: CASSPGAYEQYF.

The rearrangement links TRBV5-6 to TRBJ2-7; TRBD1 might be the D (6 bases). Looked up from germline, CDR1 is SGHDT and CDR2 is YYEEEE. Trimming removed 2 bases at V and 5 bases at J, with 14 bases between. The CDR3 totals 14 residues. The CDR3, as DNA: TGTGCCAGCAGCTTACAGGGTGCGGTCCACGAGCAGTACTTC. Its translation is CASSLQGAVHEQYF. Variable domain in full (rest from reference TRBV5-6 and TRBJ2-7): DAGVTQSPTHLIKTRGQQVTLRCSPKSGHDTVSWYQQALGQGPQFIFQYYEEEERQRGNFPDRFSGHQFPNYSSELNVNALLLGDSALYLCASSLQGAVHEQYFGPGTRLTVT.

J is TRBJ1-6 and V is TRBV5-6, with D perhaps matching TRBD1 (5 bases). V dropped 4 bases and J dropped 4 bases, with 15 bases sitting between them. The CDR3 runs 16 residues. From germline, CDR1 is SGHDT and CDR2 YYEEEE. CDR3 residues: CASSPGRGTYNSPLHF. The CDR3 DNA sequence: TGTGCCAGCAGCCCGGGTAGGGGAACTTATAATTCACCCCTCCACTTT.

J is TRBJ2-7 and V is TRBV3-1 (or the pseudogene TRBV3-2), with TRBD2 matching over 7 bases. CDR1 and CDR2 (germline): LGHDT, YNNKEL (reference sequence). The CDR3 is 15 residues long. V lost 4 bases to trimming and J lost 7 bases; unmatched junction nucleotides: 13. CDR3 sequence reads: CASSPSAGTRSEQYF. The DNA for the CDR3 is TGTGCCAGCAGCCCCTCAGCGGGAACCCGGTCAGAGCAGTACTTC.

V is TRBV25-1 and J is TRBJ2-7, with a tentative D call TRBD1 (6 bases). Germline values: CDR1 MGHDK, CDR2 SYGVNS. V lost 5 bases and J lost 2, with 13 bases in between. CDR3 length equals 14 residues. The CDR3 coding sequence is TGTGCCAGCAGTAGGTACAGGGAGCCCTACGAGCAGTACTTC. This translates into CASSRYREPYEQYF.

The V and J genes are TRBV5-5 and TRBJ2-7, with TRBD1 matching over 8 bases. The CDR3 runs to 15 residues. The trim removed 0 bases at V and 2 bases at J, leaving 4 bases unmatched. Germline-derived CDR1 and CDR2 are SGHKS and YYEKEE (reference sequence). The CDR3 sequence is CASSLGQGRAYEQYF. The CDR3 DNA sequence: TGTGCCAGCAGCTTGGGACAGGGGCGCGCCTACGAGCAGTACTTC.

The genes are TRBV9 and TRBJ2-1, with D possibly being TRBD2 (6 bases). V lost 0 bases and J 8 bases, leaving 15 bases between the germline ends. Per germline, CDR1 SGDLS and CDR2 YYNGEE. CDR3 length: 15 residues. The CDR3 is CASSVGPGESDEQFF. The CDR3 nucleotides read TGTGCCAGCAGCGTAGGGCCGGGAGAGTCGGATGAGCAGTTCTTC.